The T cell receptor (beta chain) under discussion was sequenced for a study of molecular identifiers for immune sequencing clone quantification. Notes on the study in general: A shared barcode on identical TCR molecules could lead to underestimated sizes for highly expanded clones. Whereas naive cells kept under 1% of molecules in clones above 20 RNA copies, such clones held over 97% in effectors. Spiked TCR RNA from one Jurkat cell reportedly showed up when mixed among 1 million or so naive cells.

This clonotype was seen at least ten times. Its target is not known. The CDR3 contains 14 residues. The germline V gene encodes CDR1 MDHEN and CDR2 SYDVKM. V lost 10 bases, J lost 4 bases, and 11 bases stayed unmatched. The authors built bulk TCR libraries by previously described methods with listed TCR primers. TCRdb processed the PCR reads anew with MiXCR; each CDR3 protein has one entry. Of 62,000 or so distinct CDR3 sequences in the sample, less than 20% were seen once. V gene TRBV28 combines with J gene TRBJ2-3; TRBD1 matches 7 bases. Sequences were obtained from naive CD8+ T cells from blood, with Jurkat cell RNA spiked in. Described subset: FACS-sorted CD8+CD4-CCR7+CD45RA+ naive T cells. The receptor was isolated from a human donor in good health. Some libraries in this study had Jurkat cell RNA spiked in. The CDR3 reads CATSDRAGADTQYF. The CDR3 coding sequence is TGTGCCACCTCAGACAGGGCTGGGGCAGATACGCAGTATTTT.